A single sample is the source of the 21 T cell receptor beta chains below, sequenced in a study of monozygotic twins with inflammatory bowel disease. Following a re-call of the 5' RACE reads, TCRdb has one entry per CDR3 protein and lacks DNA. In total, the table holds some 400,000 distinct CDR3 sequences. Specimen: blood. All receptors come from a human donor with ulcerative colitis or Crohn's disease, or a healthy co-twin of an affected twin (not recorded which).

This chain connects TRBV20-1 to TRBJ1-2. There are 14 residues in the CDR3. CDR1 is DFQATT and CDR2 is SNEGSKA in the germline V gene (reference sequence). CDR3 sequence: CSARDWATFYGYTF.

CDR3 protein: CASSATGQETQYF. The chain joins TRBV7-9 to TRBJ2-5; TCRdb reports TRBD1, a call that lacks DNA to check it against. The V gene's germline CDR1 is SEHNR and CDR2 FQNEAQ (reference sequence). The CDR3 is 13 residues long.

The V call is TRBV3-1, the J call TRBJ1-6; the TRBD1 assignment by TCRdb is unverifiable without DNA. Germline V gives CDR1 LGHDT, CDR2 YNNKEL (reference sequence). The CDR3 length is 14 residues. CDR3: CASSHGQGNSPLHF.

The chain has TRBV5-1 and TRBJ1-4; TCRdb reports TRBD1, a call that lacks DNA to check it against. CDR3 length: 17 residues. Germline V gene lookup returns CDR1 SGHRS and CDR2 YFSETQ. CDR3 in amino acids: CASSPDRRKATNEKLFF.

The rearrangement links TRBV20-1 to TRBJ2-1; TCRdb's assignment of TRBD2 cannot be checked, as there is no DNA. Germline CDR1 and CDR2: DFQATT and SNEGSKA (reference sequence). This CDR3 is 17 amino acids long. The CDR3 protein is CSAPPQGGLAQYNEQFF.

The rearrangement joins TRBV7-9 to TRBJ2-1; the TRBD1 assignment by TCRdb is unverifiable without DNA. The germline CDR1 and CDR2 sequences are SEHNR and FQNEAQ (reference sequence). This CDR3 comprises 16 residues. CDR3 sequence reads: CASSLTPGPSDNEQFF.

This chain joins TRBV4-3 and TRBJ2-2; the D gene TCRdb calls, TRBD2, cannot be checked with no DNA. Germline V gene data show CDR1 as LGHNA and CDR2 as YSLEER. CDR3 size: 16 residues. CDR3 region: CASSQDWRLVTGELFF.

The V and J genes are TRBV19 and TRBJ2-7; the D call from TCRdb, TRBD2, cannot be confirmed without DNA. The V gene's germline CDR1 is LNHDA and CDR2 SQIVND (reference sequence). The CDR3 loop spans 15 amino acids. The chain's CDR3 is CASQIAGGPSYEQYF.

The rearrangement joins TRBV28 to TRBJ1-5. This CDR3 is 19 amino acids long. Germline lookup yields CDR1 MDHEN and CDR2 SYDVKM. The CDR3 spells CASSPRKGWRENSNQPQHF.

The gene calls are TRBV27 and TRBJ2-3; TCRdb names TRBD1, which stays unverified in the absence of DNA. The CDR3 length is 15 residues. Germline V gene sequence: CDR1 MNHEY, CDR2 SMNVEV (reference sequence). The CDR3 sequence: CASSLWGQPTDTQYF.

The CDR3 is CASSLGAGGDTQYF. The chain joins TRBV7-6 to TRBJ2-3; TCRdb selects TRBD2, and the lack of DNA leaves this call unchecked. The length of the CDR3 is 14 residues. Germline CDR1 is SGHVS and CDR2 is FNYEAQ.

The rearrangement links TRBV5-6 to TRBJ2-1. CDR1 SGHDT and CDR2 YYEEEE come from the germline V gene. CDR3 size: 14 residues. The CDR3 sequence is CASSLGLFYNEQFF.

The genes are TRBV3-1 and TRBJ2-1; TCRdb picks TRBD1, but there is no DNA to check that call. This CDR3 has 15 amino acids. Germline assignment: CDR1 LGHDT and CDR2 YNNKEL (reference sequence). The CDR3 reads CASSGTLGPYNEQFF.

CDR3 protein: CASSEEAGSYNEQFF. J is TRBJ2-1 and V is TRBV6-1; TCRdb names TRBD2, which stays unverified in the absence of DNA. There are 15 residues in the CDR3. The V gene's germline CDR1 is MNHNS and CDR2 SASEGT.

CDR3 protein: CASSGNPGGVEAYEQYF. The chain is built from TRBV7-9 and TRBJ2-7; absent DNA, TCRdb's TRBD1 call cannot be checked. Germline V lookup: CDR1 SEHNR, CDR2 FQNEAQ (reference sequence). The CDR3 is 17 residues long.

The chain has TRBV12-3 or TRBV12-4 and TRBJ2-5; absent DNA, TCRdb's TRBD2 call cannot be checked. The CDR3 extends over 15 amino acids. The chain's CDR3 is CASTPGTSDQETQYF.

The CDR3 spells CASSLGHHLGTDTQYF. V usage is TRBV7-6 and J usage is TRBJ2-3. The CDR3 length is 16 residues. Per germline, CDR1 SGHVS and CDR2 FNYEAQ. Combining the CDR3 with reference TRBV7-6 and TRBJ2-3 gives the whole variable domain GAGVSQSPRYKVTKRGQDVALRCDPISGHVSLYWYRQALGQGPEFLTYFNYEAQQDKSGLPNDRFSAERPEGSISTLTIQRTEQRDSAMYRCASSLGHHLGTDTQYFGPGTRLTVL.

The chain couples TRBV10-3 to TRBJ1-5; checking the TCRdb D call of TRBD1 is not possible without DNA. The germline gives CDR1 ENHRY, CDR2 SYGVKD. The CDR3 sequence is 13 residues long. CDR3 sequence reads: CAISVGGDQPQHF.

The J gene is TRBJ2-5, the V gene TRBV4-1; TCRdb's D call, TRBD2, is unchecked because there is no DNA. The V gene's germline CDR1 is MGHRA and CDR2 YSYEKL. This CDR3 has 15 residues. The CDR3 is CASSQVLAAQETQYF.

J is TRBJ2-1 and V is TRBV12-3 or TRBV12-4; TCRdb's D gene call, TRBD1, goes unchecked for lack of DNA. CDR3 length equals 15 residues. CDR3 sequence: CASSLARGQVPEQFF.

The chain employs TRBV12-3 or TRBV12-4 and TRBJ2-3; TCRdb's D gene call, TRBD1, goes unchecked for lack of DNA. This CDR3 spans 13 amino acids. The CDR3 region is CASSQSDRRPQYF.